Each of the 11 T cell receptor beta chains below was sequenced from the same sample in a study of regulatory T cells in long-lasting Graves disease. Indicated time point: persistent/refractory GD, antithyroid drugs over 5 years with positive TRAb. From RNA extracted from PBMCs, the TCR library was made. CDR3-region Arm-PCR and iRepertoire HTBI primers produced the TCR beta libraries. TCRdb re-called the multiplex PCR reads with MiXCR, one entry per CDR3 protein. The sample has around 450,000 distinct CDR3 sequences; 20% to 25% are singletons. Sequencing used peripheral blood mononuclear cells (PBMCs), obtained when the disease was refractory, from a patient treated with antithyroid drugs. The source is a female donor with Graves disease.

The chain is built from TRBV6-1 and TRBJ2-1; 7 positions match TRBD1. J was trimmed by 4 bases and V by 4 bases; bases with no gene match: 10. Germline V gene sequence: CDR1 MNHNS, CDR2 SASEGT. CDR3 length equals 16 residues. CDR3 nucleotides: TGTGCCAGCAGTGTCCAAAGGACAGGAGCGTACAATGAGCAGTTCTTC. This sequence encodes CASSVQRTGAYNEQFF.

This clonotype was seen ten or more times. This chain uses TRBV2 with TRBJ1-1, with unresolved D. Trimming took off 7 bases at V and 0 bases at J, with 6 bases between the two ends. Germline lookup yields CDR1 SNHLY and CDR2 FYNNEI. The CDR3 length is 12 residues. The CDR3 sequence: CASKQMNTEAFF. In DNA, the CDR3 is TGTGCCAGCAAGCAGATGAACACTGAAGCTTTCTTT.

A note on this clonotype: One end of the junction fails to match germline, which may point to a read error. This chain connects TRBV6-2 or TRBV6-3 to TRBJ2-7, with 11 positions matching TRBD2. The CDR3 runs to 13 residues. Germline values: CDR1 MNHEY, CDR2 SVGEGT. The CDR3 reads CASLPTSGNGLFF. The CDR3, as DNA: TGTGCCAGCCTTCCGACTAGCGGGAATGGTTTGTTCTTC.

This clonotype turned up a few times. In DNA form, the CDR3 reads TGTGCCAGCAGCCTCCCAAGGGGACAGGGGTCCTACGAGCAGTACTTC. It encodes CASSLPRGQGSYEQYF. This chain links TRBV7-2 with TRBJ2-7, with 10 bases matching TRBD1. J lost 1 base, V lost 5 bases, and 8 bases had no gene match. CDR1 is SGHTA, CDR2 FQGNSA, per germline. CDR3 length equals 16 residues.

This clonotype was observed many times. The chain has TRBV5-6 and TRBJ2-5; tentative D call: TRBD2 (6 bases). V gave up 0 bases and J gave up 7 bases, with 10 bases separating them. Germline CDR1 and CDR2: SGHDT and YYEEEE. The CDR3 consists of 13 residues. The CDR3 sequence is CASSLGGLGTQYF. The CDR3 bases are TGTGCCAGCAGCTTGGGGGGACTGGGGACCCAGTACTTC.

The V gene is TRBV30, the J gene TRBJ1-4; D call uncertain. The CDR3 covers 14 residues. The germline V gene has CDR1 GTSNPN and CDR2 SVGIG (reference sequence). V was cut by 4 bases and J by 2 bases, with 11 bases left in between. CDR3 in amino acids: CAWNWGATNEKLFF. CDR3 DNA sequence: TGTGCCTGGAATTGGGGTGCCACTAATGAAAAACTGTTTTTT.

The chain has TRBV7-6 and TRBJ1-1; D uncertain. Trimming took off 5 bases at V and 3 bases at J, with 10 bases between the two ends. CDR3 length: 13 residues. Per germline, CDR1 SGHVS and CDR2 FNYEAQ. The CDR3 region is CASSRSLDTEAFF. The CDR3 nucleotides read TGTGCCAGCAGCCGAAGCCTGGACACTGAAGCTTTCTTT.

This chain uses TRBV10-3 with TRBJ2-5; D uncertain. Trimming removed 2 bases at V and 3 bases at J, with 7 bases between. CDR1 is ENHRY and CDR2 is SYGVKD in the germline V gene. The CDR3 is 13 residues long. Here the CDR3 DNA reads TGTGCCATCAGTGAGGAAACTGAAGAGACCCAGTACTTC. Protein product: CAISEETEETQYF.

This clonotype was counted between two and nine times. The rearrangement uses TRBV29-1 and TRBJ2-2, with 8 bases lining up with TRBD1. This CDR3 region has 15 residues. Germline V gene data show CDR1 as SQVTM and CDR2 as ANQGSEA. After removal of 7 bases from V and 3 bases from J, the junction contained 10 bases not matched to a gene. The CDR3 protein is CSAREGQGYTGELFF. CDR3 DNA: TGCAGCGCGCGGGAAGGACAGGGCTACACCGGGGAGCTGTTTTTT.

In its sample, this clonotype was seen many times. CDR3 loop: CAAEGTGGSGNTEAFF. The CDR3 region has the DNA TGTGCCGCCGAGGGGACAGGGGGCAGTGGGAACACTGAAGCTTTCTTT. The chain has TRBV10-3 and TRBJ1-1; 12 bases agree with TRBD1. V dropped 11 bases and J dropped 1; count of bases not matched to a gene: 11. CDR3 length equals 16 residues. Germline CDR1 reads ENHRY; CDR2 reads SYGVKD.

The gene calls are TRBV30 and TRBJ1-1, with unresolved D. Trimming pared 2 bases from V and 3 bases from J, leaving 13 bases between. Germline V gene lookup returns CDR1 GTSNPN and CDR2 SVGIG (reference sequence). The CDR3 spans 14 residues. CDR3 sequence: CAWSRIFGDTEAFF. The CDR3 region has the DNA TGTGCCTGGAGTCGAATCTTTGGGGACACTGAAGCTTTCTTT.